This T cell receptor (beta chain) was identified during a study of T-cell memory formation after mild COVID-19. Only a few counts were recorded for this clonotype. TCRdb processed the 5' RACE reads anew with MiXCR; each CDR3 protein has one entry. The sample lists hundreds of thousands of distinct CDR3 sequences; 15% to 20% were seen once. This CDR3 is built from 13 residues. V gave up 4 bases and J gave up 5 bases, with 9 bases separating them. Germline CDR1 is SGHTA and CDR2 is FQGTGA. The source of this sequence is a man between 18 and 35 years old who had mild COVID-19 (a few samples of this study predate the infection). Cell type and time point are not known. Sequenced material: PBMCs or a T cell subset sorted from them (not recorded which). The chain combines TRBV7-3 with TRBJ2-1, with a possible D match to TRBD2 (6 bases). In DNA, the CDR3 is TGTGCCAGCAGCTCGGGACTCCACAATGAGCAGTTCTTC. Protein product: CASSSGLHNEQFF. The full variable domain, with the rest looked up from reference TRBV7-3 and TRBJ2-1, is GAGVSQTPSNKVTEKGKYVELRCDPISGHTALYWYRQSLGQGPEFLIYFQGTGAADDSGLPNDRFFAVRPEGSVSTLKIQRTERGDSAVYLCASSSGLHNEQFFGPGTRLTVL.